The T cell receptor (beta chain) under discussion was sequenced for a study of T cell responses to AZD1222 COVID-19 vaccine. Germline CDR1 reads MNHEY; CDR2 reads SVGEGT. Trimming shortened V by 4 bases and J by 5 bases, and 15 bases separated the two germline ends. The CDR3 consists of 15 residues. TCRdb's copy holds only in-frame clones and misses some; the assay was immunoSEQ multiplex PCR. Among 85,000 or so clones listed, 70% to 90% were seen once. The origin of this receptor is an adult in good health. This chain joins TRBV6-2 or TRBV6-3 and TRBJ1-5; no firm D call. This specimen was peripheral blood, taken on day 0 of AZD1222 vaccination. The CDR3 reads CASSSPHGFHQPQHF. The DNA of the CDR3 is TGTGCCAGCAGTTCCCCCCACGGGTTCCATCAGCCCCAGCATTTT.